The 5 T cell receptor beta chains presented below share a single source sample, sequenced in a study of T-cell reconstitution after alpha-beta-depleted transplantation in children. A TCRbeta library incorporating unique molecular identifiers was prepared. TCRdb reprocessed the PCR reads with MiXCR, giving one entry per CDR3 protein. The top ten hold 27% of the sample, which has 350,000 to 500,000 distinct CDR3 sequences, about 45% seen once. The sequences come from PBMCs, collected before TCRalphabeta/CD19-depleted stem cell transplant. These receptors came from a girl under 10 years old with aplastic anemia, due to receive a stem cell transplant.

The V and J genes are TRBV12-3 or TRBV12-4 and TRBJ2-7; no firm D call. The CDR3 contains 14 residues. V lost 3 bases, J lost 0 bases, and 9 bases lay in between. This CDR3 is CASSFFRSSYEQYF. CDR3 nucleotides: TGTGCCAGCAGTTTCTTCAGGAGCTCCTACGAGCAGTACTTC.

This clonotype was seen repeatedly, ten times or more. In DNA, the CDR3 is TGCGCCAGCAGCAGAGAAGGAGTAGCGGGCTACTACGAGCAGTACTTC. Translated, it gives CASSREGVAGYYEQYF. The gene calls are TRBV5-1 and TRBJ2-7, with 7 bases matching TRBD2. This CDR3 is built from 16 residues. Germline V CDR1 and CDR2: SGHRS, YFSETQ. The trim removed 4 bases at V and 3 bases at J, leaving 13 bases unmatched.

The rearrangement uses TRBV28 and TRBJ2-1; tentatively, D is TRBD1 (7 bases). The CDR3 length is 15 residues. The V and J ends lost 2 bases and 7 bases respectively, with 15 bases between them. The germline V gene encodes CDR1 MDHEN and CDR2 SYDVKM. The CDR3 region has the DNA TGTGCCAGCAGTTTAGTGTCAGGGGGGAGGAATGAGCAGTTCTTC. This encodes CASSLVSGGRNEQFF.

The chain carries TRBV5-1 and TRBJ2-2; the match to TRBD2 covers 8 bases. Per the germline V gene, CDR1 is SGHRS and CDR2 is YFSETQ. V trimming: 4 bases; J trimming: 6 bases; junction bases outside the gene matches: 5. The CDR3 has 14 amino acids. In nucleotides, the CDR3 is TGCGCCAGCAGCGCGGGACTAGTCGCCGGGGAGCTGTTTTTT. Its protein product is CASSAGLVAGELFF.

This chain joins TRBV5-1 and TRBJ1-1; possible D gene TRBD1, 5 bases. Germline CDR1 SGHRS, CDR2 YFSETQ. Trimming took 5 bases from V and 2 from J, leaving 13 bases between them. The CDR3 contains 14 residues. CDR3 region: CASRLTELNTEAFF. The CDR3 coding sequence is TGCGCCAGCAGACTGACAGAGCTCAACACTGAAGCTTTCTTT.